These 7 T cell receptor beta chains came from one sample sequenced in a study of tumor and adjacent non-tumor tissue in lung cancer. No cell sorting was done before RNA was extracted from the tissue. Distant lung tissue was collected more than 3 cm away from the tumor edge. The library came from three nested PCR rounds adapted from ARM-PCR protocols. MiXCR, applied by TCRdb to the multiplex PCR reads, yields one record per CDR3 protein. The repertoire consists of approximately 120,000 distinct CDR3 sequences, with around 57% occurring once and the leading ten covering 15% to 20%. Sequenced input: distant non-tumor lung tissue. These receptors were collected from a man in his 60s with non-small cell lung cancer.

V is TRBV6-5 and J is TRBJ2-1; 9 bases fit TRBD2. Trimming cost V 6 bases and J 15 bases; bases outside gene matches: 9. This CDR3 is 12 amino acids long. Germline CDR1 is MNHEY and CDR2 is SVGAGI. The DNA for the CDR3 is TGTGCCAGCAGCCCGGGACTAGCCCCTACGTTCTTC. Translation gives CASSPGLAPTFF.

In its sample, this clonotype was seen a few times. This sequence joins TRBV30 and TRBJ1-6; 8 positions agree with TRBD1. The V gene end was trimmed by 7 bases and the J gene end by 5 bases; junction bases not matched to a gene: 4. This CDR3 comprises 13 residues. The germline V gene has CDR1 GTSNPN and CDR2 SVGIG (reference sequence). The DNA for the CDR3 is TGTGCCTCAGCGACAGGGGATAATTCACCCCTCCACTTT. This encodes CASATGDNSPLHF.

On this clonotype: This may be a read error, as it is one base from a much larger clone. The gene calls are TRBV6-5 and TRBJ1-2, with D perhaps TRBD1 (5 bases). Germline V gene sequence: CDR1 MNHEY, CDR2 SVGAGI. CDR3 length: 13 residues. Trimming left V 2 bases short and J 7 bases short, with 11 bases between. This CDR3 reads CASSYPPQVGYTF. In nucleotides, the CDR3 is TGTGCCAGCAGTTACCCCCCACAGGTTGGCTACACCTTC.

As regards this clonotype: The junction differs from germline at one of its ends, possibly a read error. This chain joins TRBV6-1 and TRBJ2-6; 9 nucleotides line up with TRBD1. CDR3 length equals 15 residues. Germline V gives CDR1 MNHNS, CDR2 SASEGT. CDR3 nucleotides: TGTGCCAGGAGAACAGGGGGCTCTGGGGCCAACGTCCTGAGTTTC. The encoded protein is CARRTGGSGANVLSF.

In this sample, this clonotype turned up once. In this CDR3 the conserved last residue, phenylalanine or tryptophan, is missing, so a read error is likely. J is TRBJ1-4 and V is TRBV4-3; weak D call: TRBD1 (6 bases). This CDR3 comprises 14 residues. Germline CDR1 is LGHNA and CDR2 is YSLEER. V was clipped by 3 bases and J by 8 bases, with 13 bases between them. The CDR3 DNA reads TGCGCCAGCAGCCATGGGGACACGGGAGAAAAACTGTTTCTT. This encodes CASSHGDTGEKLFL.

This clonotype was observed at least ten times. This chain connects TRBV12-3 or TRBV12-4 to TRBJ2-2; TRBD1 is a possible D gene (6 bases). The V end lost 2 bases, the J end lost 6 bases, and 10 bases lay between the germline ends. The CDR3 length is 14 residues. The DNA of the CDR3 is TGTGCCAGCAGTTTAACAGGGTCAGCCGGGGAGCTGTTTTTT. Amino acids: CASSLTGSAGELFF.

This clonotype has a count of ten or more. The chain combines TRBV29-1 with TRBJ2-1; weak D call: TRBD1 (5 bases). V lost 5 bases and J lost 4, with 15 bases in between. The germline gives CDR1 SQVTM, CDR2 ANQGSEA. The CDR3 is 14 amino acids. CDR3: CSVHHGRTYNEQFF. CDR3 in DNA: TGCAGCGTTCACCACGGCAGGACATACAATGAGCAGTTCTTC.